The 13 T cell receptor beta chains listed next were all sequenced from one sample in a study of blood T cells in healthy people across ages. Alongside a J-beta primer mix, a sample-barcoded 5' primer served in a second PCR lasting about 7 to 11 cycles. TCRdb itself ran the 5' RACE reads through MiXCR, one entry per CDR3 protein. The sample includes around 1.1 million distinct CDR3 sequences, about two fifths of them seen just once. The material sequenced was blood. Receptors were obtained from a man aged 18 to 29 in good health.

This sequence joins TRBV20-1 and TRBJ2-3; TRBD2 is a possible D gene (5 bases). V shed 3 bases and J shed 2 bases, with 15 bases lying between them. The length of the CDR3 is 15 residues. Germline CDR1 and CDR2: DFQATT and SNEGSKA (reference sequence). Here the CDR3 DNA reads TGCAGTGCTAGCCGGCTAGCACCGTTCACAGATACGCAGTATTTT. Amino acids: CSASRLAPFTDTQYF.

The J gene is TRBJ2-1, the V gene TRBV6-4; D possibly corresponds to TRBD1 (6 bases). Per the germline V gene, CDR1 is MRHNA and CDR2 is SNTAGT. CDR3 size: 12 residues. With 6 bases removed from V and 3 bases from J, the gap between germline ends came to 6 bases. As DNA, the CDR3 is TGTGCCAGCAGGGGACACTACAATGAGCAGTTCTTC. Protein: CASRGHYNEQFF.

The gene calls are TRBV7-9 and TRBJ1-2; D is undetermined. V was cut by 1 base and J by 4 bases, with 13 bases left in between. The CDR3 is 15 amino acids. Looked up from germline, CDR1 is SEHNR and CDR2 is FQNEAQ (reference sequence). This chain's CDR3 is CASSLDGHRGYGYTF. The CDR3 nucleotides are TGTGCCAGCAGCTTAGACGGCCACAGAGGCTATGGCTACACCTTC. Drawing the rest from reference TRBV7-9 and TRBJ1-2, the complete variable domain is DTGVSQNPRHKITKRGQNVTFRCDPISEHNRLYWYRQTLGQGPEFLTYFQNEAQLEKSRLLSDRFSAERPKGSFSTLEIQRTEQGDSAMYLCASSLDGHRGYGYTFGSGTRLTVV.

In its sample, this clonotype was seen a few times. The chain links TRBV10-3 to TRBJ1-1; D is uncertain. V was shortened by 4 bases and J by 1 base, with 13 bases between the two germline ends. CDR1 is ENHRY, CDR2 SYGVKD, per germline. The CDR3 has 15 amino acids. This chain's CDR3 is CAISGPGNPNTEAFF. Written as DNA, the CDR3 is TGTGCCATCAGTGGGCCTGGCAACCCGAACACTGAAGCTTTCTTT.

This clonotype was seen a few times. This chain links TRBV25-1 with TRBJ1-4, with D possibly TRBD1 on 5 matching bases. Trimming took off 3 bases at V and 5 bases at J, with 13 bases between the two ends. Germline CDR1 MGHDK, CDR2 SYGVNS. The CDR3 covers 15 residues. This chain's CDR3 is CASSDAGTINEKLFF. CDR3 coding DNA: TGTGCCAGCAGTGATGCAGGGACCATCAATGAAAAACTGTTTTTT. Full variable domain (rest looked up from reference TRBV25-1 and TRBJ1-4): EADIYQTPRYLVIGTGKKITLECSQTMGHDKMYWYQQDPGMELHLIHYSYGVNSTEKGDLSSESTVSRIRTEHFPLTLESARPSHTSQYLCASSDAGTINEKLFFGSGTQLSVL.

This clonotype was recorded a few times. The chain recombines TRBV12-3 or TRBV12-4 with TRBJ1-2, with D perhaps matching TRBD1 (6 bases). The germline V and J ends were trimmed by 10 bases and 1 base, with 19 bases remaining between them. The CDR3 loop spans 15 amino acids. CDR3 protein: CAIIGRGHYNYGYTF. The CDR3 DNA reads TGTGCCATCATAGGGCGGGGACACTATAACTATGGCTACACCTTC.

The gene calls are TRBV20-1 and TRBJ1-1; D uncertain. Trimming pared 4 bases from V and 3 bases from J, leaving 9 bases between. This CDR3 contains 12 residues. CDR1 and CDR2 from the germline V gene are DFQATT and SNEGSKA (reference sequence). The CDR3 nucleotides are TGCAGTGCTAACACACAGCACACTGAAGCTTTCTTT. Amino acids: CSANTQHTEAFF.

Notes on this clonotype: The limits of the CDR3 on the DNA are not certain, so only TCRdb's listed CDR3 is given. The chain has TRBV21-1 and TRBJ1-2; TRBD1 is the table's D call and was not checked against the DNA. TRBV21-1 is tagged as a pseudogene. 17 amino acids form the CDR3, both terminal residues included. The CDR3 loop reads CASSKVGPGTGGYGYTF.

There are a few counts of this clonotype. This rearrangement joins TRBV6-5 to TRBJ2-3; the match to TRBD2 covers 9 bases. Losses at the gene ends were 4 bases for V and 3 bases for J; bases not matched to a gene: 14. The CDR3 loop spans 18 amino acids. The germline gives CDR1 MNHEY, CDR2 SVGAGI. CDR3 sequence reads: CASSFPGRGGRLTDTQYF. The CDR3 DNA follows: TGTGCCAGCAGTTTCCCGGGGCGGGGGGGCCGTTTGACAGATACGCAGTATTTT.

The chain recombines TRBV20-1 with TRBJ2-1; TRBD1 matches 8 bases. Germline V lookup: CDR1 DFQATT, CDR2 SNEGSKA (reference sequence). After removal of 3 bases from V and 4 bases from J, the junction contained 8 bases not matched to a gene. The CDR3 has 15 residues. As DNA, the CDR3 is TGCAGTGCTAGGGTCCCGACAGGGGAATACAATGAGCAGTTCTTC. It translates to CSARVPTGEYNEQFF.

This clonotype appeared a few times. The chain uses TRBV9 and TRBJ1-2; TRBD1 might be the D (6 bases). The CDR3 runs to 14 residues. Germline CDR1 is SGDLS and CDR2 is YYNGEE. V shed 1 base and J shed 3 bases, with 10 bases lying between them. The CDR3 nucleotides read TGTGCCAGCAGCGTAAACAGGGATGACTATGGCTACACCTTC. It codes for CASSVNRDDYGYTF.

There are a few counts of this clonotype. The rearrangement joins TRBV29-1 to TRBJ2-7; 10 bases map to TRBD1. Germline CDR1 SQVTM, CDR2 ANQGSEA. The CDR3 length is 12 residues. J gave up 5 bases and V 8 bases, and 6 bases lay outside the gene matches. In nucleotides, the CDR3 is TGCAGCACCCGGGACAGGGGAGACGAGCAGTACTTC. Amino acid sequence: CSTRDRGDEQYF.

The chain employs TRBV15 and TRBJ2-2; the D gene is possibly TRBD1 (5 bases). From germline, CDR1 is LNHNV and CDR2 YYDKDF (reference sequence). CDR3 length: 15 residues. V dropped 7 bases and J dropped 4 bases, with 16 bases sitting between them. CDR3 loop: CATNPDSFSTGELFF. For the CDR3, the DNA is TGTGCCACCAACCCAGACAGTTTCAGCACCGGGGAGCTGTTTTTT.